This T cell receptor beta chain was found in a study of beta chain features in type 1 diabetes. Expressed TCRB transcripts were sequenced after all isolated RNA was converted to cDNA. Libraries were prepared by immunoSEQ multiplex PCR; TCRdb keeps only in-frame clonotypes and omits some of them. Of 400,000 to 500,000 clones detected, approximately 15% appear once; the ten largest clones hold about 0.04%. Material for sequencing was naive CD4+ T cells from blood. The receptor comes from a man aged 30 to 39 in good health.

The CDR3 bases are TGTGCCATCAGCGGGGAACAAGGGGCAAACACTGAAGCTTTCTTT. The encoded protein is CAISGEQGANTEAFF. The rearrangement uses TRBV10-3 and TRBJ1-1; D might be TRBD1 (5 bases). CDR3 length equals 15 residues. Germline V CDR1 and CDR2: ENHRY, SYGVKD. V lost 6 bases to trimming and J lost 2 bases, with 16 bases between them.